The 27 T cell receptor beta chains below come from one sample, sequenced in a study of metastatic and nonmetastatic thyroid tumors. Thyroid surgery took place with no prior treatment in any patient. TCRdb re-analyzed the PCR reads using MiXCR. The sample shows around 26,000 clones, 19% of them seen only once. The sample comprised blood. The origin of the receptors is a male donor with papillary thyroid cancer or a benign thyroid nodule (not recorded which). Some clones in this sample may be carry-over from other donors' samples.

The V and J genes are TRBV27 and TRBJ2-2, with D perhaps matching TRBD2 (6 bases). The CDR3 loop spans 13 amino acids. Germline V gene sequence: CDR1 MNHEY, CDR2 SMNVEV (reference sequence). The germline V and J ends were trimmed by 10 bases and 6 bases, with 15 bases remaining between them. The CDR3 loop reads CAIREWGAGELFF. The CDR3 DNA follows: TGTGCCATAAGGGAATGGGGGGCCGGGGAGCTGTTTTTT.

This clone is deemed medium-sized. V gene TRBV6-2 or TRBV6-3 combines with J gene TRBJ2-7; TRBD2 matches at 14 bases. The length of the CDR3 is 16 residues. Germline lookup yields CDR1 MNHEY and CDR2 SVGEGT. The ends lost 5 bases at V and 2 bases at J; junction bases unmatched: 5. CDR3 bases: TGTGCCAGCAGTCCGCAGGGACTAGCGGGAGCCTACGAGCAGTACTTC. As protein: CASSPQGLAGAYEQYF.

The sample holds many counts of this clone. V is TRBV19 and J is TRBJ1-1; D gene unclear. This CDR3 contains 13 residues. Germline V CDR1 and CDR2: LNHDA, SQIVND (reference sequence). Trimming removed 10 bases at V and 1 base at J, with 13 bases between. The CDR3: CAIQTGRNTEAFF. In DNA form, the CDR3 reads TGTGCCATCCAAACCGGGAGGAACACTGAAGCTTTCTTT.

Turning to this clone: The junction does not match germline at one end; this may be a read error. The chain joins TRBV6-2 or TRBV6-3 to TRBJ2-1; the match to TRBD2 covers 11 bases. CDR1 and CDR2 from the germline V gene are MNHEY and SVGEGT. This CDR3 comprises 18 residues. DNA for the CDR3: TGTTCCAGCAGTTACGGGGCTAGCGGGAGGTCCTGGCACAATGAGCAGTTCTTC. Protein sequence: CSSSYGASGRSWHNEQFF.

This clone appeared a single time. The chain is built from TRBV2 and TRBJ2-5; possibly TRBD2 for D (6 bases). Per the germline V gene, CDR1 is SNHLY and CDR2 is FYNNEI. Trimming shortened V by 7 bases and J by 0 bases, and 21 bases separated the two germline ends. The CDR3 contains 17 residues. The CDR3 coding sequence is TGTGCCAGCAAGAAAGTAGGAGGGACGGTAGACCAAGAGACCCAGTACTTC. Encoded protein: CASKKVGGTVDQETQYF.

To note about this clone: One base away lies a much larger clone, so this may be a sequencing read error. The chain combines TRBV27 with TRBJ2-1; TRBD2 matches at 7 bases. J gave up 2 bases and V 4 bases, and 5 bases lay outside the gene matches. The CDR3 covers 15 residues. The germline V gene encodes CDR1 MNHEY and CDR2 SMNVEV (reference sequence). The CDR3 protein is CASSSAGCPYNEQFF. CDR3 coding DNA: TGTGCCAGCAGTTCAGCGGGATGCCCCTACAATGAGCAGTTCTTC.

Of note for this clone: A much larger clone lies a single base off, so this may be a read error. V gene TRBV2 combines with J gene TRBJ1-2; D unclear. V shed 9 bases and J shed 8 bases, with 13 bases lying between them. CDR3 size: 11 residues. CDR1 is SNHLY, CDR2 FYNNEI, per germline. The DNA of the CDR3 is TGTGCCAGTACCCCGGCATCCGGCTACACCTTC. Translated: CASTPASGYTF.

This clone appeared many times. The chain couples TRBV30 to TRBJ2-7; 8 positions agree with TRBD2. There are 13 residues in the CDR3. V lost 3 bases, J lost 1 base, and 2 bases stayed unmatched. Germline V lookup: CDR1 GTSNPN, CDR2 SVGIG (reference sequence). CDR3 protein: CAWRLAGSYEQYF. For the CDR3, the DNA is TGTGCCTGGAGGTTAGCGGGGTCCTACGAGCAGTACTTC.

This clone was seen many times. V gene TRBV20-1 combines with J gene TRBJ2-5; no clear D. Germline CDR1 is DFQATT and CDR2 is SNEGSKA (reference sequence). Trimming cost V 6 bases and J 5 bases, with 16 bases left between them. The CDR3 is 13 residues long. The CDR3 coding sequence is TGCAGTGCCAGATCGGACGACGGGGAGACCCAGTACTTC. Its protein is CSARSDDGETQYF.

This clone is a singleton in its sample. The CDR3 protein is CASSRRRYRWYEKLFF. The CDR3 DNA reads as TGCGCCAGCAGTCGTCGGCGGTACAGGTGGTATGAAAAACTGTTTTTT. The V call is TRBV4-1, the J call TRBJ1-4, with D possibly being TRBD1 (5 bases). The CDR3 is 16 amino acids. V lost 6 bases to trimming and J lost 6 bases, with 20 bases between them. Germline assignment: CDR1 MGHRA and CDR2 YSYEKL.

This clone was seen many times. The CDR3 sequence is CASSSELDRENTGELFF. The DNA for the CDR3 is TGTGCCAGCAGCTCTGAGTTGGACAGGGAGAACACCGGGGAGCTGTTTTTT. The chain joins TRBV7-9 to TRBJ2-2, with 8 bases that match TRBD1. Trimming at V came to 4 bases and at J to 1 base, leaving 8 bases not matched to a gene. Germline CDR1 reads SEHNR; CDR2 reads FQNEAQ (reference sequence). CDR3 length equals 17 residues.

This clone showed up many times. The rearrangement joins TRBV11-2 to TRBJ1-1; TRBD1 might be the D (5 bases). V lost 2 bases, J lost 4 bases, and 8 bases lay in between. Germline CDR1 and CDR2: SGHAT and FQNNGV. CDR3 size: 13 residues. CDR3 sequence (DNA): TGTGCCAGCAGCTTATGGGGGGGCACTGAAGCTTTCTTT. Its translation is CASSLWGGTEAFF.

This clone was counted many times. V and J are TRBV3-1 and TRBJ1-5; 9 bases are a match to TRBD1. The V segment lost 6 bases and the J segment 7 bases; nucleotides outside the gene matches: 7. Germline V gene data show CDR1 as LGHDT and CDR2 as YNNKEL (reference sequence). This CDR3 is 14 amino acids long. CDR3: CASSLRTGVQPQHF. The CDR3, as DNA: TGTGCCAGCAGTCTGAGGACAGGGGTCCAGCCCCAGCATTTT.

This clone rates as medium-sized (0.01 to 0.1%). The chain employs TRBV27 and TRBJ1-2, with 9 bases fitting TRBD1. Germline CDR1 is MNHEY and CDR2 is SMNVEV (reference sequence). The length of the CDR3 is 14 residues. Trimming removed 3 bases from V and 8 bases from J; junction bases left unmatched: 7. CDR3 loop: CASSLLQGAGGYTF. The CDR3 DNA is TGTGCCAGCAGTTTGTTACAGGGGGCGGGAGGCTACACCTTC.

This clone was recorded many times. The CDR3 is CASSPTSYNEQFF. In DNA form, the CDR3 reads TGTGCCAGCAGCCCGACTAGCTACAATGAGCAGTTCTTC. This chain uses TRBV5-4 with TRBJ2-1; D is possibly TRBD2 (6 bases). With 4 bases removed from V and 3 bases from J, the gap between germline ends came to 8 bases. The germline gives CDR1 SGHNT, CDR2 YYREEE (reference sequence). This CDR3 region has 13 residues. Using reference TRBV5-4 and TRBJ2-1 for the parts outside the CDR3, the full variable domain is ETGVTQSPTHLIKTRGQQVTLRCSSQSGHNTVSWYQQALGQGPQFIFQYYREEENGRGNFPPRFSGLQFPNYSSELNVNALELDDSALYLCASSPTSYNEQFFGPGTRLTVL.

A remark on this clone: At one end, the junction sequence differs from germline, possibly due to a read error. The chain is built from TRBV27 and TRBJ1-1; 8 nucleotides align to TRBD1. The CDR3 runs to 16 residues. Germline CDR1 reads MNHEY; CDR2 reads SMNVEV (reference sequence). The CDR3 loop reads CASSTGQEHMNTEALF. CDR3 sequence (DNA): TGTGCCAGCAGTACGGGACAGGAACATATGAACACTGAAGCTTTATTT.

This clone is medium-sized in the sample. The CDR3 loop is CASSETAGLAGNTIYF. In DNA, the CDR3 is TGTGCCAGCAGTGAAACCGCAGGGCTGGCGGGAAACACCATATATTTT. This chain uses TRBV6-1 with TRBJ1-3, with a weak D call TRBD1 (5 bases). The CDR3 contains 16 residues. The V end lost 2 bases, the J end lost 4 bases, and 15 bases lay between the germline ends. Germline CDR1 MNHNS, CDR2 SASEGT.

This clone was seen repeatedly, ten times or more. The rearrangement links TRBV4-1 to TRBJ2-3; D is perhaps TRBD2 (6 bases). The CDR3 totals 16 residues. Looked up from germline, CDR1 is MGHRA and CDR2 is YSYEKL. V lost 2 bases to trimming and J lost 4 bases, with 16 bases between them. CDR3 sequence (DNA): TGCGCCAGCAGCCAACGGAGAGCGGAGGGCTCAGATACGCAGTATTTT. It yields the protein CASSQRRAEGSDTQYF.

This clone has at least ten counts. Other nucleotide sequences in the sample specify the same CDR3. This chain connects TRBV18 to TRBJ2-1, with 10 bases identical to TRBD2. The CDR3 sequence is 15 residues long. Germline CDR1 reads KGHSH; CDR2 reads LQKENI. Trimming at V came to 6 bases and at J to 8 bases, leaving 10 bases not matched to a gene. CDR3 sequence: CASSPTPGLADEQFF. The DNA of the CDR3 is TGTGCCAGCTCTCCCACCCCCGGACTAGCGGATGAGCAGTTCTTC.

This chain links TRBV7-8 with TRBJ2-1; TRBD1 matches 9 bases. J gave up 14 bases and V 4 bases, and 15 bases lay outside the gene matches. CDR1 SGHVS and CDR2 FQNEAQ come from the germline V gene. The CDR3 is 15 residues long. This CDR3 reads CASSSTRRVTGGEFF. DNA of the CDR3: TGTGCCAGCAGCTCTACCCGTAGAGTTACAGGGGGCGAGTTCTTC.

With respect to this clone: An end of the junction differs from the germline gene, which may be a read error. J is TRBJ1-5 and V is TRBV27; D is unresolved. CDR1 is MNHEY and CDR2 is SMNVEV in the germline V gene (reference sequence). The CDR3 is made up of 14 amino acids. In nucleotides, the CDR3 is TGTGCCAGCAGTTTAGGGAAAGGGAATCAGCACCAGCATTTT. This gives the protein CASSLGKGNQHQHF.

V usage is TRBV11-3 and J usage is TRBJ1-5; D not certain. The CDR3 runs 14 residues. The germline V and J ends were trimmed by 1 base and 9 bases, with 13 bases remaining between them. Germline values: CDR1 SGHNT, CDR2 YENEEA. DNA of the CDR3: TGTGCCAGCAGCTTAGGGGGAATTAGTCGGCCCCAGCATTTT. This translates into CASSLGGISRPQHF.

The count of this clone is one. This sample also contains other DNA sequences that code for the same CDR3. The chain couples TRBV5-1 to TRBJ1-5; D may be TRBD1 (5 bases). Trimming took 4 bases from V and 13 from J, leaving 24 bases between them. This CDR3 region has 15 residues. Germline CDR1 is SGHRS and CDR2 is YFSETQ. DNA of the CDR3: TGCGCCAGCAGCCCGGCTGGGCCAGAGACGGGGCCACAGCATTTT. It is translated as CASSPAGPETGPQHF.

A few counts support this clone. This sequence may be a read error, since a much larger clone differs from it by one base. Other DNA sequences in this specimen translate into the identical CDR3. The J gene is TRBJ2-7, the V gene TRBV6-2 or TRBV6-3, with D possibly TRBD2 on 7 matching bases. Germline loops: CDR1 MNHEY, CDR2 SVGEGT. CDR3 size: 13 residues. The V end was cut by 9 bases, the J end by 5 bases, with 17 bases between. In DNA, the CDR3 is TGTGCCAGTCTAGAGGGGGGGGCACACGAGCAGTACTTC. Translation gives CASLEGGAHEQYF.

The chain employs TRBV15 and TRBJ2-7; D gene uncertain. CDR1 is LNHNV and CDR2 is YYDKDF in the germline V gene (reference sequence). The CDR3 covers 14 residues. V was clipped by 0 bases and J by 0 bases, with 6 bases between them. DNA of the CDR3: TGTGCCACCAGCAGAGAAGGGCCCTCCTACGAGCAGTACTTC. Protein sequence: CATSREGPSYEQYF.

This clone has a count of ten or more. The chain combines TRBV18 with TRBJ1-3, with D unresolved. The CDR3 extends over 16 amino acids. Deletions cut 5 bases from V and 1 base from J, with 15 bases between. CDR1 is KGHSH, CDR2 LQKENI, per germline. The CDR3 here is CASSGAVQGSGNTIYF. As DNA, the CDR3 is TGTGCCAGCTCAGGCGCAGTCCAAGGATCTGGAAACACCATATATTTT.

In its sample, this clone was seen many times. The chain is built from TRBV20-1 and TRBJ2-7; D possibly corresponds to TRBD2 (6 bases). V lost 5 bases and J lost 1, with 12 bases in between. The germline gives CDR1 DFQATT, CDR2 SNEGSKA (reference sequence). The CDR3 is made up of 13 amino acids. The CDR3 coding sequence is TGCAGTGCTGGACTCGGGAGTTCCTACGAGCAGTACTTC. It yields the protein CSAGLGSSYEQYF.